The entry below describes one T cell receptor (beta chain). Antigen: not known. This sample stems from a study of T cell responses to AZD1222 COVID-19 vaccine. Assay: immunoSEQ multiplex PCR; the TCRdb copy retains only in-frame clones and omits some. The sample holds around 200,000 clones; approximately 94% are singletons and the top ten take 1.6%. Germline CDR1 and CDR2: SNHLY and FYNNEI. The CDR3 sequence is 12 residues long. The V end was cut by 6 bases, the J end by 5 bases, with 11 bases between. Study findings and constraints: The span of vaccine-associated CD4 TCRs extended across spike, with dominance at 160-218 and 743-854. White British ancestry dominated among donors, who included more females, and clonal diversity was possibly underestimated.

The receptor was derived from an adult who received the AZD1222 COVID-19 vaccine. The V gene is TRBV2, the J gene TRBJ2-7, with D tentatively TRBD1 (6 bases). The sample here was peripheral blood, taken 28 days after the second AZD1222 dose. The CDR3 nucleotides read TGTGCCAGCAGGGGGGACATTAACGAGCAGTACTTC. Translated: CASRGDINEQYF.